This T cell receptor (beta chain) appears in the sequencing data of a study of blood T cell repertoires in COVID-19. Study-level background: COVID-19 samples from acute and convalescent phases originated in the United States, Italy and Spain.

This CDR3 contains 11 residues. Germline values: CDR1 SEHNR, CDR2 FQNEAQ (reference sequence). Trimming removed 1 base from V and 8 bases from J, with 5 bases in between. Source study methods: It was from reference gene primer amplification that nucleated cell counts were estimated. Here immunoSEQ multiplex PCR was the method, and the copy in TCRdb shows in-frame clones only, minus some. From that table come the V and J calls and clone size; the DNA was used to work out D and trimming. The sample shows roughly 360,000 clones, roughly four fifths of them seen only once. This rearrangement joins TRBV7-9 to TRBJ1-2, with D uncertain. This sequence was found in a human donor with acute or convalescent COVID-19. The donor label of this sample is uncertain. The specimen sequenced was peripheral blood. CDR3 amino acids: CASSLDLGYTF. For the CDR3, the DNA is TGTGCCAGCAGCTTAGACTTGGGCTACACCTTC.